The sequence of this TCR beta chain was determined in a study of cytomegalovirus exposure and HLA in healthy donors. Findings and limits, study-wide: Looking again later, the authors saw that most CMV-associated TCR beta chains seemed HLA-restricted.

A multiplex PCR was run with 60 Vbeta primers and 13 Jbeta primers. Assay used: immunoSEQ multiplex PCR; TCRdb lists only in-frame clones, some missing. The sample consists of roughly 130,000 clones, roughly four fifths of them appearing once. Of note for this clone: The target antigen is unknown.

The germline V gene encodes CDR1 LGHNA and CDR2 YSLEER. The V gene lost 3 bases and the J gene lost 2 bases, with 10 bases spanning the gap. There are 14 residues in the CDR3. The receptor's source is a male donor in good health and CMV-seropositive. Source material: PBMCs. V and J are TRBV4-3 and TRBJ2-5; tentatively, D is TRBD1 (6 bases). The CDR3 DNA reads TGCGCCAGCAGCCAGGAACAGGGTCAAGAGACCCAGTACTTC. It specifies CASSQEQGQETQYF.